This note documents a single T cell receptor (beta chain) sequence. Generated by immunoSEQ multiplex PCR, the TCRdb table keeps only in-frame clones and is missing some. The profile shows 20,000 to 25,000 clones, 70% of them singletons. There are 14 residues in the CDR3. Looked up from germline, CDR1 is SGHNT and CDR2 is YENEEA. Trimming at V came to 5 bases and at J to 4 bases, leaving 5 bases not matched to a gene. The sample belongs to a study of STAT5B mutations in CD4+ large granular lymphocyte leukemia. Specimen: CD4+ T cells from blood buffy coats. The gene calls are TRBV11-3 and TRBJ2-7; 10 bases fit TRBD2. The clonotype originates from a human donor in good health. The CDR3 DNA sequence: TGTGCCAGCAGCCGAATACTAGCGGGGTACGAGCAGTACTTC. Translation: CASSRILAGYEQYF.